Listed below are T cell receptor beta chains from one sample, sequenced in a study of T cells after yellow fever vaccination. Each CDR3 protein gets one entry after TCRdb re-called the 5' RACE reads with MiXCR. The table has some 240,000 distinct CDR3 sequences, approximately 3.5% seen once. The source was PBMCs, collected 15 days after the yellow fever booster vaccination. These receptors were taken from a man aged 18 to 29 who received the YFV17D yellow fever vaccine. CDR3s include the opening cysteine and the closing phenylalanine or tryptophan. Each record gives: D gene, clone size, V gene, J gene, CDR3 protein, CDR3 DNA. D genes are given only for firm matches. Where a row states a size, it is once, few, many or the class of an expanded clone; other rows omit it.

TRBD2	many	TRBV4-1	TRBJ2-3	CASSHPPRAGGTDTQYF	TGCGCCAGCAGCCATCCCCCAAGGGCGGGGGGCACAGATACGCAGTATTTT
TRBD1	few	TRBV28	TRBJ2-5	CAICRGQGETQYF	TGTGCCATCTGCAGGGGGCAGGGAGAGACCCAGTACTTC
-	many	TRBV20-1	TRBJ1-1	CSARDAGAGNTEAFF	TGCAGTGCTAGAGATGCGGGGGCTGGGAACACTGAAGCTTTCTTT
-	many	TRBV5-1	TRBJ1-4	CASSKDTGEDEKLFF	TGCGCCAGCAGCAAAGACACGGGTGAAGACGAAAAACTGTTTTTT
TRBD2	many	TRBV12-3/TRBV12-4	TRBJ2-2	CASSFGGVSGELFF	TGTGCCAGCAGTTTCGGGGGGGTTAGCGGGGAGCTGTTTTTT
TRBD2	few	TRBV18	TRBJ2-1	CASSILAGVDYNEQFF	TGTGCCAGCTCAATACTAGCGGGGGTCGACTACAATGAGCAGTTCTTC
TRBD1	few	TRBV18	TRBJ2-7	CASSPLLGRGSQEQYF	TGTGCCAGCTCACCACTCCTGGGCAGGGGGTCTCAAGAGCAGTACTTC
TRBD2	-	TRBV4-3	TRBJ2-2	CASGAGGGKRGELFF	TGCGCCAGCGGGGCGGGCGGGGGGAAACGGGGGGAGCTGTTTTTT
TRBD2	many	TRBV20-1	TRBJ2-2	CSARVPGLVPGELFF	TGCAGTGCTAGGGTCCCGGGACTAGTGCCCGGGGAGCTGTTTTTT
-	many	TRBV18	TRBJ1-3	CASSPPSGQHGNTIYF	TGTGCCAGCTCACCACCGTCCGGACAGCATGGAAACACCATATATTTT
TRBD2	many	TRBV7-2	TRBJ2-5	CASSRSGGARTQYF	TGTGCCAGCAGCAGAAGCGGGGGGGCCCGAACCCAGTACTTC
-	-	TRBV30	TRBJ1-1	CAWNSLSAEAFF	TGTGCCTGGAATTCGCTGAGCGCTGAAGCTTTCTTT
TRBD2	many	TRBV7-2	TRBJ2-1	CASSPLANYNEQFF	TGTGCCAGCAGCCCACTAGCGAACTACAATGAGCAGTTCTTC
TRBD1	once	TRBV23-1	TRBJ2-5	CASRVDRVYF	TGCGCCAGCAGAGTAGACAGGGTGTACTTC
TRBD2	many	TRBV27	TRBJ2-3	CASSYSGGAPAQYF	TGTGCCAGCAGCTATAGCGGGGGGGCCCCTGCGCAGTATTTT
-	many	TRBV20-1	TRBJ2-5	CSARDWGRGPQETQYF	TGCAGTGCTAGAGATTGGGGGCGGGGGCCGCAAGAGACCCAGTACTTC
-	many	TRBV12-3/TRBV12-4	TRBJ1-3	CASSLFGVSGNTIYF	TGTGCCAGCAGTTTATTTGGGGTCTCTGGAAACACCATATATTTT
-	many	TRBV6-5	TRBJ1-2	CASSYSPPGRAVDYGYTF	TGTGCCAGCAGTTACTCCCCCCCGGGCAGGGCGGTCGACTATGGCTACACCTTC
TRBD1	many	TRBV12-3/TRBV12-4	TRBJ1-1	CASSLGGGSHMNTEAFF	TGTGCCAGCAGTCTGGGAGGGGGCTCACACATGAACACTGAAGCTTTCTTT
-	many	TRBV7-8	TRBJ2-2	CASSLGGLGGRELFF	TGTGCCAGCAGCCTGGGGGGACTGGGAGGAAGGGAGCTGTTTTTT
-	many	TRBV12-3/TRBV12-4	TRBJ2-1	CASSLVDRHYNEQFF	TGTGCCAGCAGTTTAGTAGACAGGCACTACAATGAGCAGTTCTTC
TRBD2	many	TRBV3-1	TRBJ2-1	CASSHVLAPYNEQFF	TGTGCCAGCAGCCATGTACTAGCGCCCTACAATGAGCAGTTCTTC
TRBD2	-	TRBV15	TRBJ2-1	CATSSRRSSGVGNEQFF	TGTGCCACCAGCAGTCGGCGATCTAGCGGGGTTGGGAATGAGCAGTTCTTC
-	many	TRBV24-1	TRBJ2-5	CATSDPSTGETQYF	TGTGCCACCAGTGATCCATCTACGGGGGAGACCCAGTACTTC
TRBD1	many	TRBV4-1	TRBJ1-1	CASSQGQGALTEAFF	TGCGCCAGCAGCCAGGGACAGGGGGCGCTTACTGAAGCTTTCTTT
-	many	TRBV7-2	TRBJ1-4	CASSERDKMFF	TGTGCCAGCAGCGAAAGGGATAAAATGTTTTTT
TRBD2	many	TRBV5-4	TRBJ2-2	CASSPPGESGGASGELFF	TGTGCCAGCAGCCCCCCTGGAGAGAGCGGGGGGGCGTCGGGGGAGCTGTTTTTT
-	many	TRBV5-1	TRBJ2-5	CASSFAGLETQYF	TGCGCCAGCAGCTTCGCGGGGCTTGAGACCCAGTACTTC
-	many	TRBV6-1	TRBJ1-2	CASSAGYGYTF	TGTGCCAGCAGCGCAGGGTATGGCTACACCTTC
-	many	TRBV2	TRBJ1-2	CASSDILVPNYGYTF	TGTGCCAGCAGTGATATCCTGGTCCCTAACTATGGCTACACCTTC
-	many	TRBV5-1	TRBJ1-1	CASSLVGGDREAFF	TGCGCCAGCAGCTTGGTCGGGGGAGATAGAGAAGCTTTCTTT